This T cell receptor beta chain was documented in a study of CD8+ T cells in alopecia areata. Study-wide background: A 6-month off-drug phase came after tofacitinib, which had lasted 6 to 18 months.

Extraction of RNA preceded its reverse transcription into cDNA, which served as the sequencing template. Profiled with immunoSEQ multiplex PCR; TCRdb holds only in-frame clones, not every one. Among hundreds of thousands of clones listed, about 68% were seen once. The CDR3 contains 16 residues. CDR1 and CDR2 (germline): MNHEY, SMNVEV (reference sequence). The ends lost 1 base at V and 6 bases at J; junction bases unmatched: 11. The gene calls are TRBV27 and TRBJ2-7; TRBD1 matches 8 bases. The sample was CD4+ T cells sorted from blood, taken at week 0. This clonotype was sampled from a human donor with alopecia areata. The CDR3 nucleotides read TGTGCCAGCAGTTTATGGTCAGGGGGCAGGACTGGCGAGCAGTACTTC. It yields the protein CASSLWSGGRTGEQYF.